This T cell receptor beta chain originates from a study of Graves' ophthalmopathy and Graves' hyperthyroidism. Patients were left out if they had other autoimmune diseases, uncontrolled infections, pregnancy or lactation. Scientists amplified the TCR beta CDR3 regions from RNA transcripts. A first-round RT-PCR used HTBI primers, followed by a second-round multiplex PCR. TCRdb ran MiXCR on the multiplex PCR reads and lists one entry per CDR3 protein. This repertoire shows about 220,000 distinct CDR3 sequences, about a fifth found once; its top ten account for approximately 40%. CDR1 MNHGY and CDR2 SVAAGI come from the germline V gene. This CDR3 comprises 18 residues. V was pared by 10 bases and J by 4 bases, with 20 bases of the junction left unmatched.

This sequence joins TRBV6-9 and TRBJ1-5; 9 nucleotides align to TRBD1. Sequenced sample: peripheral blood. The source is a woman between 45 and 60 years old with Graves' ophthalmopathy. CDR3 nucleotide sequence: TGTGCCACTCCCCGGGACAGGGATATCCCCCCCTGGAATCAGCCCCAGCATTTT. Its translation is CATPRDRDIPPWNQPQHF.